Below are 28 T cell receptor beta chains sequenced from a single sample in a study of regulatory T cells in long-lasting Graves disease. CDR3-region Arm-PCR and iRepertoire HTBI primers produced the TCR beta libraries. Each CDR3 protein gets one entry after TCRdb re-called the multiplex PCR reads with MiXCR. The sample holds 310,000 or so distinct CDR3 sequences, 22% seen once. Time point meaning: persistent/refractory GD, antithyroid drugs over 5 years with positive TRAb. After RNA was extracted from PBMCs, the TCR library was made from it. Sequencing used peripheral blood mononuclear cells (PBMCs), obtained when the disease was refractory, from a patient treated with antithyroid drugs. The source is a female donor with Graves disease.

This clonotype was detected ten times or more. The rearrangement links TRBV5-1 to TRBJ1-2; maybe TRBD1 (5 bases). The length of the CDR3 is 14 residues. Germline CDR1 SGHRS, CDR2 YFSETQ. V shed 2 bases and J shed 3 bases, with 11 bases lying between them. CDR3 in DNA: TGCGCCAGCAGCTTTCAGGGATACGACTATGGCTACACCTTC. Translating gives CASSFQGYDYGYTF.

This clonotype was observed at least ten times. The J gene is TRBJ2-5, the V gene TRBV7-8, with 8 bases identical to TRBD2. This CDR3 spans 16 amino acids. CDR1 is SGHVS, CDR2 FQNEAQ, per germline. With 1 base clipped from V and 2 bases from J, the junction kept 6 bases outside the gene matches. CDR3 DNA: TGTGCCAGCAGCTTAGGGCTTAGCGGGAATCAAGAGACCCAGTACTTC. Residues: CASSLGLSGNQETQYF.

This clonotype occurred a few times. The rearrangement joins TRBV30 to TRBJ1-5, with D hard to call. The CDR3 covers 15 residues. V lost 3 bases and J 0 bases, leaving 12 bases between the germline ends. Per the germline V gene, CDR1 is GTSNPN and CDR2 is SVGIG (reference sequence). In nucleotides, the CDR3 is TGTGCCTGGAGCAGTGGTTCCTATAGCAATCAGCCCCAGCATTTT. Protein product: CAWSSGSYSNQPQHF.

The chain carries TRBV27 and TRBJ2-2; TRBD1 or TRBD2 may be the D gene (6 bases each). The CDR3 length is 14 residues. V was cut by 5 bases and J by 4 bases, with 11 bases left in between. Per the germline V gene, CDR1 is MNHEY and CDR2 is SMNVEV (reference sequence). CDR3 sequence: CASSPGGGTGELFF. CDR3 in DNA: TGTGCCAGCAGTCCCGGAGGGGGCACCGGGGAGCTGTTTTTT.

The chain has TRBV6-1 and TRBJ2-3; TRBD2 might be the D (6 bases). This CDR3 contains 15 residues. Germline CDR1 and CDR2: MNHNS and SASEGT. V was pared by 7 bases and J by 3 bases, with 17 bases between. The CDR3 reads CASTSWPGVTDTQYF. CDR3 sequence (DNA): TGTGCCAGCACCTCGTGGCCGGGAGTAACAGATACGCAGTATTTT.

For this clonotype: One base away lies a much larger clone, so this may be a sequencing read error. The chain has TRBV6-1 and TRBJ2-6; D may be TRBD2 (6 bases). The length of the CDR3 is 16 residues. V lost 11 bases and J lost 4, with 21 bases in between. Germline V gives CDR1 MNHNS, CDR2 SASEGT. The CDR3, as DNA: TGTGCCGGCACCCTCTGGAGGGCGGCCGGGGCCAACGTCCTGACTTTC. Its translation: CAGTLWRAAGANVLTF.

The rearrangement uses TRBV28 and TRBJ2-7, with 9 bases fitting TRBD2. There are 15 residues in the CDR3. CDR1 is MDHEN, CDR2 SYDVKM, per germline. V lost 6 bases to trimming and J lost 0 bases; unmatched junction nucleotides: 6. In DNA form, the CDR3 reads TGTGCCAGCAGGAAGACTAGCGGCAGCTCCTACGAGCAGTACTTC. Amino acid sequence: CASRKTSGSSYEQYF.

The chain recombines TRBV7-3 with TRBJ2-7; 9 positions agree with TRBD1. The CDR3 sequence is 15 residues long. The ends lost 1 base at V and 2 bases at J; junction bases unmatched: 3. Germline V gene sequence: CDR1 SGHTA, CDR2 FQGTGA. CDR3 nucleotides: TGTGCCAGCAGCTTAAGCGGGACAGGGCCCTACGAGCAGTACTTC. This translates into CASSLSGTGPYEQYF.

There are many counts of this clonotype. The gene calls are TRBV7-9 and TRBJ2-5; 9 bases map to TRBD2. The J segment lost 3 bases and the V segment lost 3 bases, leaving 5 bases of the junction unmatched. The germline gives CDR1 SEHNR, CDR2 FQNEAQ (reference sequence). This CDR3 contains 15 residues. The CDR3 is CASSFAGGGEETQYF. The CDR3 coding sequence is TGTGCCAGCAGCTTCGCGGGAGGGGGAGAAGAGACCCAGTACTTC.

The V gene is TRBV13, the J gene TRBJ2-7; TRBD2 matches at 13 bases. CDR1 is PRHDT and CDR2 is FYEKMQ in the germline V gene (reference sequence). The CDR3 contains 16 residues. Unmatched junction bases numbered 7, after V lost 4 bases and J lost 4 bases. CDR3 loop: CASSSGGTSGIYEQYF. In nucleotides, the CDR3 is TGTGCCAGCAGCTCAGGGGGGACTAGCGGGATTTACGAGCAGTACTTC. The full variable domain, completed using reference TRBV13 and TRBJ2-7, is AAGVIQSPRHLIKEKRETATLKCYPIPRHDTVYWYQQGPGQDPQFLISFYEKMQSDKGSIPDRFSAQQFSDYHSELNMSSLELGDSALYFCASSSGGTSGIYEQYFGPGTRLTVT.

In its sample, this clonotype was seen many times. The rearrangement links TRBV9 to TRBJ1-2; D call uncertain. V gave up 2 bases and J gave up 5 bases, with 16 bases separating them. There are 15 residues in the CDR3. CDR1 is SGDLS and CDR2 is YYNGEE in the germline V gene. CDR3 amino acids: CASSVLGGIGYGYTF. The DNA for the CDR3 is TGTGCCAGCAGCGTCTTAGGAGGGATCGGATATGGCTACACCTTC.

This clonotype has a count of ten or more. The V gene is TRBV11-3, the J gene TRBJ2-7, with D maybe TRBD2 (6 bases). V lost 2 bases and J lost 6, with 11 bases in between. Germline V gene sequence: CDR1 SGHNT, CDR2 YENEEA. The CDR3 sequence is 13 residues long. CDR3 loop: CASSLIVGGEQYF. The CDR3 DNA follows: TGTGCCAGCAGCTTAATCGTGGGGGGCGAGCAGTACTTC.

This chain's CDR3 is CASSSRQGISGNTIYF. Here the CDR3 DNA reads TGTGCCAGCAGTTCCCGACAGGGCATCTCTGGAAACACCATATATTTT. The V and J genes are TRBV12-3 or TRBV12-4 and TRBJ1-3; 7 bases match TRBD1. The ends lost 4 bases at V and 0 bases at J; junction bases unmatched: 6. The CDR3 consists of 16 residues.

This clonotype was picked up a small number of times. The chain uses TRBV4-3 and TRBJ2-5; the D is unclear. The CDR3 covers 13 residues. The ends were cut back, 0 bases at V and 2 bases at J, with 4 bases in the middle. Germline-derived CDR1 and CDR2 are LGHNA and YSLEER. CDR3 in DNA: TGCGCCAGCAGCCAAGACGATCAAGAGACCCAGTACTTC. Translating gives CASSQDDQETQYF.

This clonotype was counted ten times or more. This sequence joins TRBV2 and TRBJ1-1; 7 bases fit TRBD1. The junction had 5 bases not matched to a gene; V was cut back by 6 bases and J by 7 bases. The CDR3 is 12 amino acids. Germline V gene lookup returns CDR1 SNHLY and CDR2 FYNNEI. The CDR3 nucleotides read TGTGCCAGCAGCGAACAGGGGATTGAAGCTTTCTTT. Protein: CASSEQGIEAFF.

The chain carries TRBV20-1 and TRBJ1-1; tentatively, D is TRBD1 (5 bases). The V gene's germline CDR1 is DFQATT and CDR2 SNEGSKA (reference sequence). V lost 0 bases to trimming and J lost 1 base, with 12 bases between them. The CDR3 covers 15 residues. This CDR3 reads CSARDLGGSNTEAFF. The CDR3 region has the DNA TGCAGTGCTAGAGATTTGGGGGGGTCGAACACTGAAGCTTTCTTT.

This clonotype was picked up a small number of times. The chain carries TRBV20-1 and TRBJ2-7; 9 nucleotides align to TRBD2. Looked up from germline, CDR1 is DFQATT and CDR2 is SNEGSKA (reference sequence). The CDR3 contains 12 residues. V lost 6 bases to trimming and J lost 6 bases; unmatched junction nucleotides: 6. CDR3 loop: CSAQREAPEQYF. DNA for the CDR3: TGCAGTGCGCAGCGGGAGGCCCCCGAGCAGTACTTC.

The V gene is TRBV19, the J gene TRBJ1-1, with D possibly TRBD1 on 6 matching bases. The CDR3 spans 14 residues. CDR1 and CDR2 from the germline V gene are LNHDA and SQIVND (reference sequence). V lost 4 bases, J lost 7 bases, and 16 bases lay in between. CDR3 region: CASSTRQDGLEAFF. The CDR3 DNA reads as TGTGCCAGTAGTACGAGACAGGACGGACTTGAAGCTTTCTTT.

This clonotype turned up a few times. This chain joins TRBV7-2 and TRBJ1-2; the D is unclear. The ends were cut back, 3 bases at V and 6 bases at J, with 11 bases in the middle. Looked up from germline, CDR1 is SGHTA and CDR2 is FQGNSA. CDR3 size: 13 residues. CDR3 protein: CASSFPPLDGYTF. The DNA of the CDR3 is TGTGCCAGCAGCTTTCCCCCCTTGGATGGCTACACCTTC.

Many counts were recorded for this clonotype. This chain links TRBV30 with TRBJ1-1; 7 bases agree with TRBD1. V gave up 0 bases and J gave up 4 bases; unmatched junction bases: 2. The CDR3 is 13 amino acids. Germline V gives CDR1 GTSNPN, CDR2 SVGIG (reference sequence). CDR3 protein: CAWSVSGGTEAFF. The CDR3 DNA reads TGTGCCTGGAGTGTTTCAGGGGGCACTGAAGCTTTCTTT. Using reference TRBV30 and TRBJ1-1 for the parts outside the CDR3, the full variable domain is SQTIHQWPATLVQPVGSPLSLECTVEGTSNPNLYWYRQAAGRGLQLLFYSVGIGQISSEVPQNLSASRPQDRQFILSSKKLLLSDSGFYLCAWSVSGGTEAFFGQGTRLTVV.

This clonotype was seen many times. The rearrangement links TRBV6-2 or TRBV6-3 to TRBJ1-2; tentatively, D is TRBD1 (5 bases). Germline lookup yields CDR1 MNHEY and CDR2 SVGEGT. The CDR3 is made up of 15 amino acids. The germline V and J ends were trimmed by 11 bases and 4 bases, with 23 bases remaining between them. CDR3: CAGDSGSHSRYGYTF. The CDR3 DNA reads TGTGCCGGGGACTCGGGTTCACACTCCCGCTATGGCTACACCTTC.

This chain uses TRBV10-3 with TRBJ2-2, with TRBD2 as a possible D gene (6 bases). This CDR3 has 14 amino acids. V was cut by 11 bases and J by 9 bases, with 22 bases left in between. The germline CDR1 and CDR2 sequences are ENHRY and SYGVKD. The CDR3 loop is CAVPRTTGKRELFF. CDR3 nucleotides: TGTGCCGTGCCCAGGACTACCGGAAAGAGGGAGCTGTTTTTT.

The chain couples TRBV12-3 or TRBV12-4 to TRBJ2-7; the match to TRBD1 covers 7 bases. V was clipped by 6 bases and J by 1 base; unmatched bases: 9. The CDR3 runs to 15 residues. CDR3 DNA sequence: TGTGCCAGCAGCGTACAGGGACAGCGATCCTACGAGCAGTACTTC. This translates into CASSVQGQRSYEQYF.

At least ten counts were recorded for this clonotype. V is TRBV3-1 and J is TRBJ2-7; 13 bases match TRBD2. This CDR3 comprises 15 residues. The V gene's germline CDR1 is LGHDT and CDR2 YNNKEL (reference sequence). V was pared by 3 bases and J by 6 bases, with 5 bases of the junction left unmatched. The CDR3 coding sequence is TGTGCCAGCAGCCACGGACTAGCGGGAGTGGGCGAGCAGTACTTC. This translates into CASSHGLAGVGEQYF.

CDR3 residues: CAWSVGRDGYEQYF. Written as DNA, the CDR3 is TGTGCCTGGAGTGTAGGCAGGGATGGCTACGAGCAGTACTTC. This rearrangement joins TRBV30 to TRBJ2-7, with D possibly being TRBD1 (5 bases). The CDR3 extends over 14 amino acids. Trimming cost V 0 bases and J 3 bases, with 12 bases left between them. The germline gives CDR1 GTSNPN, CDR2 SVGIG (reference sequence).

The sample holds many counts of this clonotype. V and J are TRBV10-3 and TRBJ2-5; D may be TRBD2 (6 bases). The germline V gene encodes CDR1 ENHRY and CDR2 SYGVKD. Trimming pared 7 bases from V and 7 bases from J, leaving 28 bases between. This CDR3 comprises 17 residues. In DNA form, the CDR3 reads TGTGCCATCACCCCATTCGGAGGGCCTAATAGATTGGGGACCCAGTACTTC. It codes for CAITPFGGPNRLGTQYF.

This clonotype was counted between two and nine times. The chain carries TRBV12-3 or TRBV12-4 and TRBJ2-7, with D perhaps TRBD2 (5 bases). This CDR3 has 13 amino acids. Trimming left V 8 bases short and J 1 base short, with 12 bases between. CDR3 nucleotides: TGTGCCAGCTCCACTAGTCTGTCCTACGAGCAGTACTTC. It encodes CASSTSLSYEQYF.

The chain recombines TRBV10-3 with TRBJ1-4; the D gene is possibly TRBD1 (5 bases). V was cut by 3 bases and J by 8 bases, with 13 bases left in between. This CDR3 is built from 14 residues. The V gene's germline CDR1 is ENHRY and CDR2 SYGVKD. CDR3 amino acids: CAISEQEAGEKLFF. The DNA of the CDR3 is TGTGCCATCAGTGAACAGGAGGCTGGGGAAAAACTGTTTTTT.